This TCR beta chain was profiled in a study of T cell responses to AZD1222 COVID-19 vaccine. General study points: Sampling captured repertoires only after the peak T cell response. Mostly white British, mostly female donors; authors suggested clonal diversity may be underestimated. Spike was spanned by vaccine-associated CD4 TCRs, which were dominant at 160-218 and 743-854.

CDR3 length: 15 amino acids. CDR1 and CDR2 from the germline V gene are LNHDA and SQIVND (reference sequence). The V gene end was trimmed by 7 bases and the J gene end by 4 bases; junction bases not matched to a gene: 12. The assay was immunoSEQ multiplex PCR, and TCRdb's table has in-frame clones only and misses some. Of 90,000 to 150,000 clones detected, 90% appear once; the ten largest clones hold 4.2%. With respect to this clone: The antigen remains unidentified.

The sequence derives from an adult who received the MenACWY meningococcal vaccine as a control. The chain combines TRBV19 with TRBJ1-2; 7 nucleotides align to TRBD1. The sample consisted of peripheral blood, taken 28 days after the second dose of the MenACWY control vaccine. CDR3 nucleotides: TGTGCCAGTACACCCGGATCGGAGGGGGCCTATGGCTACACCTTC. Protein: CASTPGSEGAYGYTF. Supplemented by reference TRBV19 and TRBJ1-2, the full variable domain reads DGGITQSPKYLFRKEGQNVTLSCEQNLNHDAMYWYRQDPGQGLRLIYYSQIVNDFQKGDIAEGYSVSREKKESFPLTVTSAQKNPTAFYLCASTPGSEGAYGYTFGSGTRLTVV.